This T cell receptor (beta chain) stems from a study of lymphopenia after photon versus proton radiotherapy. Study observations and caveats: After lymphocyte nadir, photon-treated repertoires showed oligoclonal expansion, especially CD8+ Temra.

Only in-frame clones appear in the TCRdb table, and some are missing; sequencing was by immunoSEQ multiplex PCR. The data hold roughly 58,000 clones, with about 90% observed a single time. The V gene lost 2 bases and the J gene lost 6 bases, with 13 bases spanning the gap. This CDR3 comprises 14 residues. Germline V lookup: CDR1 SGHTA, CDR2 FQGNSA. Concerning this clone: Its antigen is unidentified.

Material: peripheral blood, obtained from a patient treated with proton-based radiotherapy. The rearrangement joins TRBV7-2 to TRBJ1-2, with a possible D match to TRBD1 (5 bases). This clonotype was sampled from an elderly man with esophageal cancer. The CDR3 sequence: CASSLLSGIDGYTF. CDR3 DNA sequence: TGTGCCAGCAGCTTATTATCAGGGATAGATGGCTACACCTTC.